The clone carrying this T cell receptor beta chain appeared many times. Its specificity is not known. The source of the sample is a study of T cells after yellow fever vaccination. Study results and limitations: Repertoires sorted by FACS could include abundant clonotypes that are contaminants from the bulk population. Clonotypes shared by both compartments, CD4 and CD8, made up a small share. It was the secondary response that reached its peak faster, day 5 versus 15, but it was weaker.

V was pared by 1 base and J by 6 bases, with 5 bases between. The CDR3 runs 12 residues. CDR1 and CDR2 (germline): SEHNR, FQNEAQ (reference sequence). In making TCR cDNA, 5'RACE template switching added a universal primer site and UMIs to it. MiXCR, applied by TCRdb to the 5' RACE reads, yields one record per CDR3 protein. Of 250,000 to 400,000 distinct CDR3 sequences listed, approximately 4% are singletons. This TCR derives from a man aged 18 to 29 who received the YFV17D yellow fever vaccine. The rearrangement links TRBV7-9 to TRBJ2-3; D is uncertain. The sample was PBMCs, taken 15 days after the yellow fever booster vaccination. Written as DNA, the CDR3 is TGTGCCAGCAGCTTAGTTTTTGATACGCAGTATTTT. Its translation is CASSLVFDTQYF.